These 8 T cell receptor beta chains were all obtained from the same sample, sequenced in a study of cytomegalovirus exposure and HLA in healthy donors. Use of 60 Vbeta and 13 Jbeta primers characterized the PCR. Sequenced by immunoSEQ multiplex PCR; TCRdb stores in-frame clones only, minus some. The sample lists about 72,000 clones, roughly four fifths seen once, with 1.5% to 2% in the top ten. The material sequenced was PBMCs. The receptors come from a young man in good health and CMV-seronegative.

V and J are TRBV7-2 and TRBJ2-2; 9 bases align to TRBD1. The CDR3 length is 14 residues. V lost 5 bases and J lost 6; bases outside the gene matches: 4. The germline V gene encodes CDR1 SGHTA and CDR2 FQGNSA. CDR3 sequence reads: CASSPRTGAGELFF. The CDR3, as DNA: TGTGCCAGCAGCCCACGGACAGGGGCCGGGGAGCTGTTTTTT.

The chain carries TRBV29-1 and TRBJ1-3; the match to TRBD1 covers 7 bases. This CDR3 has 14 residues. The germline V gene has CDR1 SQVTM and CDR2 ANQGSEA. Germline trimming cut 5 bases from V and 2 bases from J; bases unmatched to any gene: 6. The CDR3 region has the DNA TGCAGCGTTCGCGAGACAGGGACTGGAAACACCATATATTTT. Translated: CSVRETGTGNTIYF.

The chain combines TRBV27 with TRBJ2-1; tentatively, D is TRBD1 (6 bases). CDR1 is MNHEY, CDR2 SMNVEV, per germline (reference sequence). This CDR3 has 17 amino acids. The V end lost 5 bases, the J end lost 4 bases, and 21 bases lay between the germline ends. The CDR3 DNA sequence: TGTGCCAGCAGTCCCACCTCGCCGGGACAACTTTACAATGAGCAGTTCTTC. It translates to CASSPTSPGQLYNEQFF.

The rearrangement links TRBV28 to TRBJ1-5, with 7 bases aligning to TRBD1. After removal of 11 bases from V and 4 bases from J, the junction contained 5 bases not matched to a gene. This CDR3 spans 12 amino acids. Germline V lookup: CDR1 MDHEN, CDR2 SYDVKM. The CDR3 loop is CAATGLNQPQHF. CDR3 coding DNA: TGTGCCGCGACAGGGTTGAATCAGCCCCAGCATTTT.

The genes are TRBV5-1 and TRBJ2-7; TRBD1 might be the D (5 bases). The germline V gene has CDR1 SGHRS and CDR2 YFSETQ. V was shortened by 4 bases and J by 1 base, with 18 bases between the two germline ends. CDR3 length: 16 amino acids. The CDR3 DNA is TGCGCCAGCAGCCCCGTCCAGGGCAGGGTTTCCTACGAGCAGTACTTC. Translation: CASSPVQGRVSYEQYF.

The CDR3 region is CASSLRRAYNEQFF. The CDR3 DNA sequence: TGTGCCAGCAGCCTGAGACGGGCCTACAATGAGCAGTTCTTC. The V gene is TRBV5-4, the J gene TRBJ2-1; D remains unclear. CDR1 is SGHNT and CDR2 is YYREEE in the germline V gene (reference sequence). The CDR3 runs 14 residues. The V and J ends lost 4 bases and 2 bases respectively, with 10 bases between them.

The chain joins TRBV19 to TRBJ1-5; 7 nucleotides agree with TRBD1. V dropped 6 bases and J dropped 0; count of bases not matched to a gene: 8. CDR3 size: 16 residues. Germline CDR1 is LNHDA and CDR2 is SQIVND (reference sequence). CDR3 coding DNA: TGTGCCAGTAGCGGACAGGACTTTTTTAGCAATCAGCCCCAGCATTTT. Translation: CASSGQDFFSNQPQHF.

The V gene is TRBV9, the J gene TRBJ2-5; the D is unclear. The V gene's germline CDR1 is SGDLS and CDR2 YYNGEE. V was cut by 0 bases and J by 1 base, with 4 bases left in between. The CDR3 is 13 amino acids. Here the CDR3 DNA reads TGTGCCAGCAGCGTAGCCCTCCAAGAGACCCAGTACTTC. As protein: CASSVALQETQYF.